The present T cell receptor beta chain was sequenced within a study of Ad26.COV2.S vaccination and SARS-CoV-2 variants. Background on the study: Vaccine-arm donor from the placebo-controlled COV1001 Ad26.COV2.S trial. Administration of Ad26.COV2.S was intramuscular, either once or twice 56 days apart. Study results and limitations: Those who received the vaccine showed greater spike-specific TCR breadth than those given placebo.

V was cut by 4 bases and J by 5 bases, with 11 bases left in between. Germline CDR1 and CDR2: LGHNA and YNFKEQ. CDR3 length: 13 amino acids. Sequencing used immunoSEQ multiplex PCR; TCRdb keeps in-frame clones, though not all of them. In the table there are fewer than 500,000 clones, 89% of which are singletons. This clone was recorded once. Its specificity is unknown. Treatment here: 15 to 20 received Ad26.COV2.S at low or high dose, single or two shots; 5 received placebo; per-sample allocation not given. It was on day 63 after the first vaccine or placebo injection that samples were taken. This receptor was identified in a person between 18 and 60 years old who received the Ad26.COV2.S COVID-19 vaccine or a placebo. The source was peripheral blood, collected in a trial of Ad26.COV2.S vaccine versus placebo. The gene calls are TRBV4-2 and TRBJ2-5, with a weak D call TRBD2 (5 bases). The CDR3 bases are TGTGCCAGCAGCCCCCGGTGGGAGGAGACCCAGTACTTC. This sequence encodes CASSPRWEETQYF.